Each of the 2 T cell receptor beta chains below was sequenced from the same sample in a study of T cells in Graves' hyperthyroidism and ophthalmopathy. TCR beta CDR3 regions were amplified from RNA. A first-round RT-PCR of the TCR CDR3 used the HTBI primer set. MiXCR, applied by TCRdb to the multiplex PCR reads, yields one record per CDR3 protein. The table has 250,000 to 300,000 distinct CDR3 sequences, about an eighth seen once. Source material: blood. These receptors came from a woman in her forties with Graves' hyperthyroidism.

The table lists this clonotype with a few counts. The rearrangement uses TRBV9 and TRBJ2-7; D could derive from TRBD1 or TRBD2 (5 bases each). There are 14 residues in the CDR3. The V and J ends lost 4 bases and 5 bases respectively, with 16 bases between them. Germline lookup yields CDR1 SGDLS and CDR2 YYNGEE. The CDR3 spells CASSRIEGLDEQYF. The CDR3 nucleotides are TGTGCCAGCAGCCGAATTGAGGGGTTGGACGAGCAGTACTTC.

This chain links TRBV7-6 with TRBJ2-1; TRBD2 matches 15 bases. V was clipped by 5 bases and J by 7 bases; unmatched bases: 12. The CDR3 contains 18 residues. The germline V gene has CDR1 SGHVS and CDR2 FNYEAQ. The CDR3 protein is CASSKYRTSGRAGNEQFF. The CDR3 nucleotides read TGTGCCAGCAGCAAATATAGGACTAGCGGGAGGGCCGGTAATGAGCAGTTCTTC.